This TCR beta chain originates from a study of blood T cell repertoires in COVID-19. The overall study: Samples representing acute and convalescent COVID-19 were sourced from the United States, Italy and Spain. PBMCs, B-cell-depleted T cells, or T cells were the source of the cDNA or gDNA that made up the material.

In the authors' methods: Reference gene primer amplification gave estimated nucleated cell counts. Clones were sequenced by immunoSEQ multiplex PCR, and TCRdb holds only the in-frame ones, with some missing. V and J calls and clone size follow that table, whereas D and trimming were derived from the DNA. The sample shows 150,000 or so clones, roughly 80% of them seen only once. Trimming stripped 4 bases from V and 5 bases from J, with 10 bases between. The germline V gene has CDR1 LNHDA and CDR2 SQIVND (reference sequence). The CDR3 contains 13 residues. The sample comprised peripheral blood. The chain recombines TRBV19 with TRBJ2-3; D might be TRBD2 (5 bases). The sequence was obtained from a man aged 55-75 years with acute or convalescent COVID-19. DNA for the CDR3: TGTGCCAGTAGTACCCTCGGAGGAGATACGCAGTATTTT. Its translation is CASSTLGGDTQYF.